The rows below give T cell receptor beta chains drawn from one sample of a study of blood T cell repertoires in COVID-19. TCRdb keeps only in-frame clones here, not all; method: immunoSEQ multiplex PCR. The profile covers under 150,000 clones, with over 80% appearing a single time and approximately 4.3% taken by the ten largest. Sequencing input: peripheral blood. Receptors were obtained from a woman between 50 and 59 years old with acute or convalescent COVID-19. The CDR3 runs from the conserved cysteine through the conserved F or W. The D gene is left open where the match is weak. Clone size is shown for a subset of rows, as once, few, many or a class of expanded clone.

NA	15	NA	TRBV5-6	TRBJ1-1	CASSSRGHSVPEAFF	TGTGCCAGCAGCTCCCGGGGACACTCTGTCCCTGAAGCTTTCTTT
NA	11	TRBD1	TRBV2	TRBJ1-1	CASRVDRGAFF	TGTGCCAGCAGGGTAGACAGGGGAGCTTTCTTT
NA	11	NA	TRBV2	TRBJ2-5	CASKGGETQYF	TGTGCCAGCAAAGGGGGAGAGACCCAGTACTTC
NA	15	NA	TRBV4-1	TRBJ1-1	CASSQVFTGRTEAFF	TGCGCCAGCAGCCAAGTTTTTACAGGGAGAACTGAAGCTTTCTTT
once	16	NA	TRBV28	TRBJ1-1	CASSPSQGLSSTEAFF	TGTGCCAGCAGCCCATCCCAGGGGTTGTCGAGCACTGAAGCTTTCTTT
once	15	TRBD2	TRBV6-5	TRBJ2-1	CASSRTSGGGYEQFF	TGTGCCAGCAGCCGGACTAGCGGGGGTGGGTATGAGCAGTTCTTC
once	13	NA	TRBV24-1	TRBJ2-1	CATGGGGVNEQFF	TGTGCCACAGGGGGAGGGGGAGTGAATGAGCAGTTCTTC
NA	14	NA	TRBV9	TRBJ1-5	CASSVGTVGQPQHF	TGTGCCAGCAGCGTAGGTACAGTTGGGCAGCCCCAGCATTTT
NA	13	NA	TRBV7-9	TRBJ2-5	CASSLWGEETQYF	TGTGCCAGCAGCTTGTGGGGGGAAGAGACCCAGTACTTC
NA	13	NA	TRBV5-6	TRBJ1-1	CASSDISNTEAFF	TGTGCCAGCAGCGACATTTCGAACACTGAAGCTTTCTTT
few	14	NA	TRBV28	TRBJ1-5	CASSPYREGQPQHF	TGTGCCAGCAGTCCTTACAGGGAGGGTCAGCCCCAGCATTTT
NA	14	NA	TRBV7-9	TRBJ1-1	CASRVREENTEAFF	TGTGCCAGCAGAGTCAGGGAAGAAAACACTGAAGCTTTCTTT
NA	16	NA	TRBV19	TRBJ2-6	CASSSPSKAGANVLTF	TGTGCCAGTAGTAGCCCCTCAAAAGCCGGGGCCAACGTCCTGACTTTC
few	13	TRBD1	TRBV30	TRBJ1-5	CAWGQGFGQPQHF	TGTGCCTGGGGACAGGGGTTTGGTCAGCCCCAGCATTTT
NA	15	TRBD1	TRBV24-1	TRBJ2-3	CATRGKQGVTDTQYF	TGTGCCACCAGAGGGAAGCAGGGGGTCACAGATACGCAGTATTTT
NA	14	NA	TRBV7-9	TRBJ1-2	CASSLEGAGYGYTF	TGTGCCAGCAGCTTAGAAGGGGCCGGCTATGGCTACACCTTC
NA	13	NA	TRBV12-3/TRBV12-4	TRBJ1-3	CASVGGAGNTIYF	TGTGCCAGCGTTGGTGGAGCTGGAAACACCATATATTTT
NA	14	NA	TRBV24-1	TRBJ2-3	CATSLAGSTDTQYF	TGTGCCACCAGTCTCGCGGGCAGCACAGATACGCAGTATTTT
NA	14	TRBD1	TRBV5-6	TRBJ1-3	CASSGDRGRNTIYF	TGTGCCAGCAGCGGGGACAGGGGGCGAAACACCATATATTTT
NA	15	NA	TRBV10-1	TRBJ1-3	CASSESGGSGNTIYF	TGCGCCAGCAGTGAGTCGGGGGGTTCTGGAAACACCATATATTTT
NA	14	NA	TRBV3-1/TRBV3-2	TRBJ1-6	CASAEGSPNSPLHF	TGTGCCAGCGCGGAGGGCTCCCCCAATTCACCCCTCCACTTT
NA	14	NA	TRBV4-3	TRBJ2-7	CASSPSAHSYEQYF	TGCGCCAGCAGCCCTAGCGCCCACTCCTACGAGCAGTACTTC
few	12	NA	TRBV19	TRBJ1-1	CASGLTGTEAFF	TGTGCATCGGGACTTACGGGCACTGAAGCTTTCTTT
NA	15	TRBD1	TRBV28	TRBJ1-2	CASSSGTGGNYGYTF	TGTGCCAGCAGTTCTGGGACAGGGGGTAACTATGGCTACACCTTC
NA	15	NA	TRBV5-6	TRBJ1-2	CASSLRQAMNYGYTF	TGTGCCAGCAGCTTGAGGCAGGCGATGAACTATGGCTACACCTTC
once	16	TRBD1	TRBV9	TRBJ1-2	CASTETGTGGLGGYTF	TGTGCCAGCACGGAAACCGGGACAGGGGGCTTGGGAGGCTACACCTTC
NA	14	NA	TRBV7-9	TRBJ1-2	CASSLQGPIYGYTF	TGTGCCAGCAGCCTACAGGGACCTATCTATGGCTACACCTTC
NA	18	TRBD2	TRBV7-2	TRBJ2-1	CASSQGLAGVTSYNEQFF	TGTGCCAGCAGCCAGGGACTAGCGGGAGTGACGTCCTACAATGAGCAGTTCTTC
NA	12	NA	TRBV28	TRBJ1-3	CATLSSGNTIYF	TGTGCCACTCTCAGCTCTGGAAACACCATATATTTT
NA	15	TRBD1	TRBV28	TRBJ1-2	CASRGQPYTSWGYTF	TGTGCCAGCAGGGGACAGCCATACACCTCCTGGGGCTACACCTTC
NA	16	TRBD1	TRBV5-1	TRBJ1-2	CASSRSPGTANYGYTF	TGCGCCAGCAGCCGAAGTCCCGGGACAGCGAACTATGGCTACACCTTC
NA	13	NA	TRBV3-1/TRBV3-2	TRBJ1-1	CASSREGGTEAFF	TGTGCCAGCAGCCGGGAGGGGGGAACTGAAGCTTTCTTT
NA	16	NA	TRBV5-1	TRBJ1-4	CASRWGSFSKGEKLFF	TGCGCCAGCCGCTGGGGCTCCTTCTCGAAAGGAGAAAAACTGTTTTTT
NA	13	NA	TRBV11-3	TRBJ2-2	CASSQNTGGRLFF	TGTGCCAGCAGCCAAAATACCGGGGGGCGGTTGTTTTTT
NA	15	NA	TRBV24-1	TRBJ1-2	CATSDFDQGVYGYTF	TGTGCCACCAGTGATTTCGACCAGGGTGTCTATGGCTACACCTTC
NA	12	NA	TRBV30	TRBJ1-5	CAWSTGSQPQHF	TGTGCCTGGAGTACCGGGAGTCAGCCCCAGCATTTT
NA	14	TRBD1	TRBV7-8	TRBJ2-7	CASSVDRGSDEQYF	TGTGCCAGCTCAGTAGACAGGGGATCGGACGAGCAGTACTTC
NA	12	NA	TRBV5-8	TRBJ2-7	CASNSQAYEQYF	TGTGCCAGCAACTCTCAGGCCTACGAGCAGTACTTC
NA	14	NA	TRBV7-2	TRBJ1-5	CASSLGLQVQPQHF	TGTGCCAGCAGCTTAGGGTTACAGGTCCAGCCCCAGCATTTT
NA	13	NA	TRBV10-2	TRBJ1-2	CASSADGIYGYTF	TGCGCCAGCAGCGCGGACGGGATTTATGGCTACACCTTC
NA	12	NA	TRBV28	TRBJ2-7	CASSFPPSEQYF	TGTGCCAGCAGTTTCCCACCTAGCGAGCAGTACTTC
NA	13	NA	TRBV6-5	TRBJ1-2	CASSQRGPKGYTF	TGTGCCAGCAGTCAGCGTGGTCCCAAAGGCTACACCTTC
NA	15	NA	TRBV18	TRBJ1-1	CASSPYLTGGTEAFF	TGTGCCAGCTCACCATATCTTACCGGGGGGACTGAAGCTTTCTTT
NA	19	TRBD1	TRBV19	TRBJ1-3	CASSAAGQGAFRSGNTIYF	TGTGCCAGTAGTGCCGCCGGACAGGGGGCGTTTCGGTCTGGAAACACCATATATTTT
NA	13	NA	TRBV7-9	TRBJ2-7	CASSPRGKTEQYF	TGTGCCAGCAGCCCCCGGGGAAAGACGGAGCAGTACTTC
NA	13	NA	TRBV25-1	TRBJ1-1	CASSEYSHTEAFF	TGTGCCAGCAGTGAATATTCTCACACTGAAGCTTTCTTT
NA	15	TRBD1	TRBV9	TRBJ2-7	CASSTGQGDNYEQYF	TGTGCCAGCAGCACAGGACAGGGGGATAACTACGAGCAGTACTTC
NA	12	NA	TRBV3-1/TRBV3-2	TRBJ1-3	CASGQIGNTIYF	TGTGCCAGCGGACAGATTGGAAACACCATATATTTT
NA	11	NA	TRBV12-3/TRBV12-4	TRBJ1-1	CASTFGGSAFF	TGTGCCAGCACCTTCGGGGGTAGCGCTTTCTTT
once	13	NA	TRBV7-8	TRBJ1-1	CASSTRREGEAFF	TGTGCCAGCAGCACACGCAGGGAGGGGGAAGCTTTCTTT
NA	13	NA	TRBV6-5	TRBJ2-7	CASHFRGSYEQYF	TGTGCCAGCCATTTTCGGGGCTCCTACGAGCAGTACTTC
NA	16	TRBD1	TRBV25-1	TRBJ2-2	CASSDDREANTGELFF	TGTGCCAGCAGTGATGACAGGGAAGCGAACACCGGGGAGCTGTTTTTT
NA	15	NA	TRBV19	TRBJ2-3	CASKMAGSSTDTQYF	TGTGCCAGTAAGATGGCAGGGTCTAGCACAGATACGCAGTATTTT